This section outlines one T cell receptor beta chain sequence together with its context. The antigen remains undetermined. V gave up 0 bases and J gave up 4 bases, with 15 bases separating them. Germline values: CDR1 SQVTM, CDR2 ANQGSEA. The CDR3 covers 15 residues. The assay, immunoSEQ v3.0, was run at survey level. The assay was immunoSEQ multiplex PCR, and TCRdb's table has in-frame clones only and misses some. The data contain about 30,000 clones, 78% of them singletons. This sample is drawn from a study of long-term antiretroviral therapy in people with HIV. Study conclusions and caveats: Blood dates from the mid-2000s to the late 2010s, possibly under older ART regimens. HIV repertoires showed narrower CDR3 length ranges than controls.

The sequence was collected from a man aged 18 to 35 with HIV. Material: unsorted PBMCs, obtained 1.5 years before starting antiretroviral therapy. The chain joins TRBV29-1 to TRBJ1-2; TRBD1 might be the D (5 bases). The DNA for the CDR3 is TGCAGCGTTGAAGATGGGGCAGGCACGGTCTATGGCTACACCTTC. Amino acids: CSVEDGAGTVYGYTF.